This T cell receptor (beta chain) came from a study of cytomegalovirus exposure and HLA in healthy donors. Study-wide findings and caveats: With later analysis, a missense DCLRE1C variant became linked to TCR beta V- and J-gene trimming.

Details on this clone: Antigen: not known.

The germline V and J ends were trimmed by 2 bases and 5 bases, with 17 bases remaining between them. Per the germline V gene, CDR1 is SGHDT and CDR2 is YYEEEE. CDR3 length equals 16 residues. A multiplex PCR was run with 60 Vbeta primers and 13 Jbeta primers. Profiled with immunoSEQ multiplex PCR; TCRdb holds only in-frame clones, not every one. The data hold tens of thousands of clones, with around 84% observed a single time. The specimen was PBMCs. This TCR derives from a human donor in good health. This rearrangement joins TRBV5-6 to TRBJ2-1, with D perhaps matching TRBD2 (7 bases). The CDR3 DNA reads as TGTGCCAGCAGCTTTGTAGGGGGGGACGTGGACAATGAGCAGTTCTTC. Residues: CASSFVGGDVDNEQFF.